The source of this TCR beta chain is a study of blood T cell repertoires in COVID-19 (TCRdb year 2020). For the wider study: The collaborator samples originated in the United States, Italy and Spain and spanned the acute and convalescent phases of COVID-19. The prospective study material was composed of cDNA or gDNA derived from T cells, B-cell-depleted T cells, or PBMCs. The dataset comprised deeply sampled blood TCRbeta repertoires from subjects exposed to, actively infected with, or recovered from COVID-19. The repertoires were released in a freely available public database meant as a resource for research on the immune response to SARS-CoV-2. The samples were drawn from the first 160 participants of the ongoing ImmuneRACE study and from 1,200 or so subjects provided by 6 global collaborators. A de-identified subject ID, COVID-19 status, age in years and sex were almost always included in the sample metadata. Where available, HLA class I and class II types were taken from metadata supplied by the sample provider and were not determined by assay-based typing.

TCRbeta CDR3 regions were amplified from genomic DNA using the immunoSEQ Assay, a bias-controlled multiplex PCR. The authors' pipeline ran thus. The number of nucleated cells in each sample was estimated from the amplification of reference gene primers within the assay. Sequence reads were collapsed and filtered to measure the absolute abundance of every unique TCRbeta CDR3 rearrangement. For each sample, productive Simpson clonality was calculated as the square root of Simpson's diversity index across productive rearrangements. In TCRdb, the immuneACCESS table is reduced to in-frame sequences with V and J assigned. These tables do not hold every clone; where another copy was compared, an unresolved V gene accounts for under half, and the others remain unexplained. D and trimming were read from the DNA, whereas the V and J calls and clone size are those reported in that table. Within this sample are about 200,000 clones, with roughly nine tenths of them counted one time only. Together, the top ten hold over 0.75% of the sample.

From V the trimming removes 4 bases and from J it removes 5 bases, while the gene matches leave 11 bases of the junction unaccounted for. The CDR3 measures 16 amino acids from cysteine to phenylalanine. The CDR3 DNA has 48 bases and is translated from base 1. From the germline V gene, CDR1 is SGHDN and CDR2 is FVKESK. The full study reports these points: Clinical and demographic metadata were provided uncurated, with the amount varying by source and participant.

Turning to this clone: Its recognized antigen is unknown. No clone much larger than this one lies a single base away; base qualities are absent.

One collaborating source in Seattle enrolled patients while the patients were actively infected and followed the patients over time throughout the course of disease. Whole blood was collected in K2EDTA tubes by collaborating institutions according to the institutions' own protocols. For TCRbeta analysis, collaborators shipped samples as frozen whole blood, isolated PBMCs, or DNA extracted from either of those sample types. The TCR was taken from a man aged 60 to 69 with COVID-19, enrolled during active disease. The chain is encoded by TRBV14 joined to TRBJ1-3; 7 central nucleotides agree with TRBD1. The sample consisted of peripheral blood. The DNA sequence is TGTGCCAGCAGCCTAAGCTTCGCAGGGGGGCGAAACACCATATATTTT. The encoded protein is CASSLSFAGGRNTIYF. The reference TRBV14 and TRBJ1-3 proteins fill in what lies around the CDR3, so the full variable domain reads EAGVTQFPSHSVIEKGQTVTLRCDPISGHDNLYWYRRVMGKEIKFLLHFVKESKQDESGMPNNRFLAERTGGTYSTLKVQPAELEDSGVYFCASSLSFAGGRNTIYFGEGSWLTVV.